This TCR beta chain was documented in a study of long-term antiretroviral therapy in people with HIV. Study findings and constraints: Post-ART diversity increased but stayed below transplant donor controls.

Survey level was the resolution at which the v3.0 immunoSEQ assay ran. Data came from immunoSEQ multiplex PCR; TCRdb stores just in-frame clones and leaves some out. The sample records 15,000 or so clones, roughly 90% being singletons. CDR3 size: 13 residues. From germline, CDR1 is LNHDA and CDR2 SQIVND (reference sequence). V dropped 6 bases and J dropped 5 bases, with 11 bases sitting between them. Turning to this clone: Antigen: not known.

The V call is TRBV19, the J call TRBJ1-5; a weak D match, TRBD1 (5 bases). The source was unsorted PBMCs, collected 0.7 years before starting antiretroviral therapy. The sequence came from a man over 45 with HIV. The CDR3 is CASRDTGDQPQHF. DNA for the CDR3: TGTGCCAGTAGGGATACGGGGGATCAGCCCCAGCATTTT.